This T cell receptor beta chain came from a study of CD8+CD57+ T cells in acquired aplastic anemia (dated by TCRdb to between 2017 and 2018). About the full investigation: On average, sorted CD4+ and CD8+ cells yielded around 3.5 ug of extracted DNA, with a range of about 0.17 to 27.4 ug.

The paper as a whole reports these results and caveats: CD8+ Simpson's diversity did not differ significantly between patients and healthy controls (P=0.060). Around 27 CD8+ CDR3 sequences were found in both patients and controls but appeared to be highly expressed in patients and within the immunodominant clones of the patients.

Genomic DNA served as template for TCR beta VDJ combination and CDR3 sequence profiling. TCR repertoire sequencing was run on an Illumina HiSeq 2000. In the original analysis: TRBV/TRBJ rearrangement plots, CDR3 size and DJ length profiles, and Simpson's diversity index were used to evaluate the repertoires. Whichever DNA sequence was most abundant in the deep sequencing data was defined as the immunodominant clone. CDR3 amino acid sequences were checked for sharing between subjects and were compared against published repertoires and the VDJdb database. TCRdb itself trimmed the public reads at Q25 with fastp, ran MiXCR and retained productive beta chains. Each entry merges the rows of one CDR3 protein and shows their most common DNA and genes. TCRdb's processing, not the authors', yielded these V and J calls. Across this sample there are 250,000 to 300,000 distinct CDR3 sequences, with roughly half seen only once. Roughly 8% of the sample comes from the top ten.

This clonotype was observed a few times. Its antigen is not yet known. No base quality information exists; no much larger clone differs at one position. In the study, sorted CD4+ and CD8+ blood T cells from patients with severe aplastic anemia and from healthy subjects underwent deep sequencing of TCR repertoires. Ficoll-Paque density gradient centrifugation was used to isolate peripheral blood mononuclear cells. Before DNA was extracted, CD4+ and CD8+ T cells were sorted using either FACS or magnetic beads. The TCR comes from a human donor with severe aplastic anemia or a healthy control (not recorded which). The sample was sorted CD4+, CD8+, or CD8+CD57+ T cells (not recorded which) from PBMCs.

The bases read TGCAGCGTTCGGTACACTGAAGCTTTCTTT. Its translation reads: CSVRYTEAFF. This sequence uses TRBV29-1 and TRBJ1-1; no D segment can be confidently identified. A distance of 4 bases separates the germline ends of V and J, which lose 5 bases and 3 bases respectively. The CDR3 runs 10 amino acids, cysteine and phenylalanine included. Only the CDR3 part of the read is kept: 30 bases, read in frame from the first base. CDR1 is given as SQVTM and CDR2 as ANQGSEA, both from the germline V gene.